The present T cell receptor beta chain was sequenced within a study of Tregs in tolerant kidney transplant recipients. Study-level findings and limits: For some patients, primers changed over time, blocking nucleotide-level comparison.

Germline lookup yields CDR1 SNHLY and CDR2 FYNNEI. V was clipped by 5 bases and J by 4 bases, with 17 bases between them. This CDR3 spans 15 amino acids. About this clone: Its specificity is unknown. The CDR3 goes on 3 residues after the read ends, and that part is filled in from the germline J gene.

Sequenced by immunoSEQ multiplex PCR; TCRdb stores in-frame clones only, minus some. In total, the table holds about 52,000 clones. The chain combines TRBV2 with TRBJ2-5, with D possibly being TRBD2 (6 bases). The source material was CD4+ T cells from blood, sampled before the transplant. This receptor was identified in a human donor who received a combined kidney and bone marrow transplant. The CDR3 bases that were read are TGTGCCAGCAGTATTTGGGGGGAAAAGTTAGAGACC. Its translation is CASSIWGEKLET. The entire CDR3 reads CASSIWGEKLETQYF.